These T cell receptor beta chains were read from a single sample in a study of cytomegalovirus exposure and HLA in healthy donors. The table came from immunoSEQ multiplex PCR; TCRdb's copy has only in-frame clones and leaves some out. Of around 100,000 clones in the sample, more than 65% were seen once. Material: PBMCs. The receptors shown here come from a woman under 30 in good health and CMV-seropositive. Both conserved end residues are trimmed from each CDR3.

v_call cdr3_aa
TRBV5-1 ASSLPEGPGELF
TRBV6-5 ASSPGLAGANEQF
TRBV6-4 ASSNRVDGGELF
TRBV15 ATGGWGETQY
TRBV6-1 ASFARGVDGYT
TRBV7-8 ASSLVGLAVFYEQY
TRBV2 ASSEEAVLNTGELF
TRBV5-6 ASSFREGTGELF
TRBV6-1 ASSGTGGYSNQPQH
TRBV29-1 SVEYQGLGYGYT